This T cell receptor beta chain was identified during a study of T cells in Graves' hyperthyroidism and ophthalmopathy. As for the study in general: Peripheral blood collection took place at initial diagnosis, before any treatment. Study outcomes and limitations: Most clonotypes expanded in thyroid above 0.001 were likewise present in blood.

The CDR3 has 13 amino acids. The ends lost 0 bases at V and 10 bases at J; junction bases unmatched: 3. Germline CDR1 reads SGHRS; CDR2 reads YFSETQ. RNA transcripts were the template for amplifying TCR beta CDR3 regions. The HTBI primer set served for first-round RT-PCR of the TCR CDR3. MiXCR was run by TCRdb on the multiplex PCR reads, yielding one entry per CDR3 protein. The sample lists 310,000 or so distinct CDR3 sequences, about 18% occurring once. Exclusions: uncontrolled infection, other autoimmune disease, pregnancy, lactation. A remark on this clonotype: Its antigen is unknown.

The TCR sequence derives from an older woman with Graves' ophthalmopathy. Material for sequencing was blood. The chain has TRBV5-1 and TRBJ2-1, with 8 nucleotides matching TRBD2. This CDR3 is CASSLAGGEEQFF. The DNA for the CDR3 is TGCGCCAGCAGCTTGGCCGGGGGGGAAGAGCAGTTCTTC. The complete variable domain, with remaining parts taken from reference TRBV5-1 and TRBJ2-1, reads KAGVTQTPRYLIKTRGQQVTLSCSPISGHRSVSWYQQTPGQGLQFLFEYFSETQRNKGNFPGRFSGRQFSNSRSEMNVSTLELGDSALYLCASSLAGGEEQFFGPGTRLTVL.